This TCR beta chain is from a study of radiation and T cells in renal cell carcinoma. Overall study: Nephrectomy followed 15 Gy stereotactic body radiation by 4 weeks.

Assay used: immunoSEQ multiplex PCR; TCRdb lists only in-frame clones, some missing. Here the sample spans 130,000 to 150,000 clones, around nine tenths being singletons. As for time point: baseline pretreatment blood. Specified treatment: 15 Gy SBRT to primary tumor, nephrectomy 4 weeks later. V lost 1 base and J lost 10, with 16 bases in between. Germline V gives CDR1 MGHDK, CDR2 SYGVNS. The CDR3 is 15 amino acids. Sequencing used blood, obtained from a patient whose treatment included radiotherapy and nephrectomy. The V and J genes are TRBV25-1 and TRBJ1-4; perhaps TRBD1 as D (6 bases). The clonotype comes from a woman aged 45 to 65 with renal cell carcinoma. CDR3 amino acids: CASSESGGAEGKLFF. The CDR3 DNA follows: TGTGCCAGCAGTGAATCGGGGGGGGCGGAGGGAAAACTGTTTTTT. Supplemented by reference TRBV25-1 and TRBJ1-4, the full variable domain reads EADIYQTPRYLVIGTGKKITLECSQTMGHDKMYWYQQDPGMELHLIHYSYGVNSTEKGDLSSESTVSRIRTEHFPLTLESARPSHTSQYLCASSESGGAEGKLFFGSGTQLSVL.